There are many counts of the clone carrying this T cell receptor (beta chain). Its antigen is still unknown. This specimen belongs to a study of identical twins. Germline CDR1 is SQVTM and CDR2 is ANQGSEA. This CDR3 contains 12 residues. Trimming removed 1 base from V and 5 bases from J, with 8 bases in between. The study, taken as a whole, reports: The more abundant beta clonotypes in cord blood had fewer insertions, and memory repertoires did not show this. Cross-sectional statistical analysis, not tracking of the same donors, underpinned the conclusions.

After template switching added a universal primer site, the resulting cDNA carried unique molecular identifiers. TCRdb recomputed calls from the 5' RACE reads with MiXCR, one row per CDR3 protein. The sample has 650,000 to 750,000 distinct CDR3 sequences; approximately 21% are singletons. This sample was shared with a second study, whose subject was T cells expressing NK-cell markers.

This rearrangement joins TRBV29-1 to TRBJ1-1; no clear D. The origin of this receptor is a woman aged 18-35 years in good health. Input material: PBMCs. The CDR3 DNA reads TGCAGCGTTGAAGGGCTGGGAACTGAAGCTTTCTTT. Amino acid sequence: CSVEGLGTEAFF.